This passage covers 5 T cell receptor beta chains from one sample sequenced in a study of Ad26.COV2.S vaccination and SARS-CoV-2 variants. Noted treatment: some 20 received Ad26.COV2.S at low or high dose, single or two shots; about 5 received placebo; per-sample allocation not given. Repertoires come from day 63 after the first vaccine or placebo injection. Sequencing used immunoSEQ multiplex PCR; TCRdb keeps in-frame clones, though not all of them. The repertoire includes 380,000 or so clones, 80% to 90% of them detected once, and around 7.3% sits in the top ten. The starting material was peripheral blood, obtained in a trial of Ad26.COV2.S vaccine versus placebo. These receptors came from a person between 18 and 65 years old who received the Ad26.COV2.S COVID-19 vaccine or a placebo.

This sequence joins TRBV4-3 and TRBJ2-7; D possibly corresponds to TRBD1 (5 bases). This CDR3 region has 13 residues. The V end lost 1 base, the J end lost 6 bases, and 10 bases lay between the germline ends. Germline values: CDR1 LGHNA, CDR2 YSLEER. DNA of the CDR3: TGCGCCAGCAGCCAAGGCAGGGTTGGCGAGCAGTACTTC. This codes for CASSQGRVGEQYF.

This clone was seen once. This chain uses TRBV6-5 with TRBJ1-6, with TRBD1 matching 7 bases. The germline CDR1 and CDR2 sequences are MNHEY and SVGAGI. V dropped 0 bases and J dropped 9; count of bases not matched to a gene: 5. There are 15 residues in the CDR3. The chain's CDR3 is CASSYSSRGGSPLHF. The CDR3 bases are TGTGCCAGCAGTTACTCATCCAGGGGGGGTTCACCCCTCCACTTT.

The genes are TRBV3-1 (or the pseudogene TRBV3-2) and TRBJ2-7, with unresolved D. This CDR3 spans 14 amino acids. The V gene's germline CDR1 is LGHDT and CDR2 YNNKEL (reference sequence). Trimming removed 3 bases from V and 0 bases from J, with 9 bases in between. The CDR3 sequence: CASSHHRRSYEQYF. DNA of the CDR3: TGTGCCAGCAGCCACCACCGGCGCTCCTACGAGCAGTACTTC.

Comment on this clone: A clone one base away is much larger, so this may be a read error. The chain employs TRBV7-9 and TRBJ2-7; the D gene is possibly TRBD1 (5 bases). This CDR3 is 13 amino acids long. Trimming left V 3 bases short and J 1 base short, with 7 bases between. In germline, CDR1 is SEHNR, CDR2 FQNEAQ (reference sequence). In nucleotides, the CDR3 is TGTGCCAGCAGCTTCGACAGTTCCTACGAGCAGTACTTC. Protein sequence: CASSFDSSYEQYF.

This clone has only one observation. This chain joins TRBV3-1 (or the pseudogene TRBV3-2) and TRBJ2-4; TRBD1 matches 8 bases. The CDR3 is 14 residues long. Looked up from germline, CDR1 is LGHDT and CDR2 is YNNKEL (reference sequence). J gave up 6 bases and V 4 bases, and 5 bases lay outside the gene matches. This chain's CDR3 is CASSLGTGINIQYF. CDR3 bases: TGTGCCAGCAGCCTGGGGACAGGCATAAACATTCAGTACTTC.